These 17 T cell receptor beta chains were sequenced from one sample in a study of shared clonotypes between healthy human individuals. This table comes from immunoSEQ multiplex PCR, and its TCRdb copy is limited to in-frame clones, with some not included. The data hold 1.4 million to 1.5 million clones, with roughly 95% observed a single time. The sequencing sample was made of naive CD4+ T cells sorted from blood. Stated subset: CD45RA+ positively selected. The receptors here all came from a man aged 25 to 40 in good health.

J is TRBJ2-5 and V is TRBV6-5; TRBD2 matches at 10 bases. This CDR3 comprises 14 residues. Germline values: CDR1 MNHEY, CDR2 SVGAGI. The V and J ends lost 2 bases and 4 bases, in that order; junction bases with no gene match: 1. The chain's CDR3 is CASSYRTSGETQYF. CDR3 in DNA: TGTGCCAGCAGTTACCGGACTAGCGGAGAGACCCAGTACTTC.

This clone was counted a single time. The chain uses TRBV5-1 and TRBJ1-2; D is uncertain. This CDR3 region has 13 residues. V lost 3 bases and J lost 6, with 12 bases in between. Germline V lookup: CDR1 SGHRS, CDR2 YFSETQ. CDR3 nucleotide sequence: TGCGCCAGCAGCTCGACCCGGAGCCATGGCTACACCTTC. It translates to CASSSTRSHGYTF.

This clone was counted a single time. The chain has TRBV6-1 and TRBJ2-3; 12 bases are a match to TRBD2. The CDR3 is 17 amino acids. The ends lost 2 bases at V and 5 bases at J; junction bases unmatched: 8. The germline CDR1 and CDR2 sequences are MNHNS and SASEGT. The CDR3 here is CASSEMPGLAGLDTQYF. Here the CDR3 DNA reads TGTGCCAGCAGTGAAATGCCTGGACTAGCGGGATTAGATACGCAGTATTTT.

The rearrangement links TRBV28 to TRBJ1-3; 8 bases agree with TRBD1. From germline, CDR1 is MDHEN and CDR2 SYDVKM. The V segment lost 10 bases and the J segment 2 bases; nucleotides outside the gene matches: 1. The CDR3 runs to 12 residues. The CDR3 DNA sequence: TGTGCCACCAGGGGGCCTGGAAACACCATATATTTT. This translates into CATRGPGNTIYF. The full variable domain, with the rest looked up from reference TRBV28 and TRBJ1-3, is DVKVTQSSRYLVKRTGEKVFLECVQDMDHENMFWYRQDPGLGLRLIYFSYDVKMKEKGDIPEGYSVSREKKERFSLILESASTNQTSMYLCATRGPGNTIYFGEGSWLTVV.

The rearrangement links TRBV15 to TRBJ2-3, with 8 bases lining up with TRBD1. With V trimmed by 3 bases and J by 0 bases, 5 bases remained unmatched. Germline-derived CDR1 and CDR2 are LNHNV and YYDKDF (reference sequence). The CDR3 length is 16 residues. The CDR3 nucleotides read TGTGCCACCAGCAGTGACAGGGGAACTAGCACAGATACGCAGTATTTT. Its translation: CATSSDRGTSTDTQYF. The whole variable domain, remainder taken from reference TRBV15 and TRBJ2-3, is DAMVIQNPRYQVTQFGKPVTLSCSQTLNHNVMYWYQQKSSQAPKLLFHYYDKDFNNEADTPDNFQSRRPNTSFCFLDIRSPGLGDTAMYLCATSSDRGTSTDTQYFGPGTRLTVL.

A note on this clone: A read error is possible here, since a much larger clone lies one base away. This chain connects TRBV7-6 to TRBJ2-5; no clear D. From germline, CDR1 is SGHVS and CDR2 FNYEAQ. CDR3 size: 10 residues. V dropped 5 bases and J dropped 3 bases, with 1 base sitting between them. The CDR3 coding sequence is TGTGCCAGCAGCGAAGAGACCCAGTACTTC. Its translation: CASSEETQYF.

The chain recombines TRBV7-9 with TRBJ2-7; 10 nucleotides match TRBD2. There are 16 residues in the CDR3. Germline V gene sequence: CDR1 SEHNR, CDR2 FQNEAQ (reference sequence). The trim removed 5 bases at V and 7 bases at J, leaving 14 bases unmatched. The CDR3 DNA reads TGTGCCAGCAGCCCGGGTCGGAGCGGGAGGGCTTTTGAGCAGTACTTC. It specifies CASSPGRSGRAFEQYF.

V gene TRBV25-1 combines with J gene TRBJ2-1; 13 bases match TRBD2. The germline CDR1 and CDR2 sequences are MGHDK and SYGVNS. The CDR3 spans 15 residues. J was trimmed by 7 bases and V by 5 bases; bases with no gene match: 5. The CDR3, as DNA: TGTGCCAGCAGTAAACTAGCGGGAGGGCCAAATGAGCAGTTCTTC. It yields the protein CASSKLAGGPNEQFF.

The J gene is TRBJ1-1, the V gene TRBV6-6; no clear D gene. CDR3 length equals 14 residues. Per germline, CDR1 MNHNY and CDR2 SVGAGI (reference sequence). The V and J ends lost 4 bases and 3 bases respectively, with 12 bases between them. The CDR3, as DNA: TGTGCCAGCAGTTGGAACATAAGGGACACTGAAGCTTTCTTT. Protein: CASSWNIRDTEAFF.

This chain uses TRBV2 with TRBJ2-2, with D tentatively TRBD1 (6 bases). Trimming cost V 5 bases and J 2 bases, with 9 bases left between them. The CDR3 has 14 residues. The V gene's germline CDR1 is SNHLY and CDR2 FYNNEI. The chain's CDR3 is CASSRGHNTGELFF. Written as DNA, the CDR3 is TGTGCCAGCAGTAGGGGACACAACACCGGGGAGCTGTTTTTT.

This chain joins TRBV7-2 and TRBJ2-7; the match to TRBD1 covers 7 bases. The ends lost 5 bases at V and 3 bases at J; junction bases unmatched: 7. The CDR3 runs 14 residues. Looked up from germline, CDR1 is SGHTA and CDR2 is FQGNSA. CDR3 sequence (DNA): TGTGCCAGCAGCAGAGGACAGGTGGACTACGAGCAGTACTTC. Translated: CASSRGQVDYEQYF.

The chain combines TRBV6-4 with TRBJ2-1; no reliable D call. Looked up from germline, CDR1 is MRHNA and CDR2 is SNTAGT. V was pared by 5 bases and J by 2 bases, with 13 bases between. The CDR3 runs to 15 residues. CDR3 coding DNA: TGTGCCAGCAGTTCCGAAGATTTGCCCTACAATGAGCAGTTCTTC. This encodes CASSSEDLPYNEQFF.

The CDR3 nucleotides are TGCGCCAGCAGCCTGGGGGATAGCGGGAGCTTATACAATGAGCAGTTCTTC. Protein: CASSLGDSGSLYNEQFF. V and J are TRBV5-1 and TRBJ2-1, with TRBD2 identical over 9 bases. Germline CDR1 SGHRS, CDR2 YFSETQ. The CDR3 sequence is 17 residues long. With 4 bases clipped from V and 4 bases from J, the junction kept 12 bases outside the gene matches.

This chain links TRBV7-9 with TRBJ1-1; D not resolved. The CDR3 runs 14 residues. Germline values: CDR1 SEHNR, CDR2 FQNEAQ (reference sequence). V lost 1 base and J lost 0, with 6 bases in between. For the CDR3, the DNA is TGTGCCAGCAGCTTAGGAGTCATGAACACTGAAGCTTTCTTT. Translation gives CASSLGVMNTEAFF.

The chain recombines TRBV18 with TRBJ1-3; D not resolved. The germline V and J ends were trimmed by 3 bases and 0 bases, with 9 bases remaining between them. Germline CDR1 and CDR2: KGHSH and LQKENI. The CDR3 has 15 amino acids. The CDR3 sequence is CASSPGRSSGNTIYF. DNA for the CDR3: TGTGCCAGCTCACCTGGACGGAGCTCTGGAAACACCATATATTTT.

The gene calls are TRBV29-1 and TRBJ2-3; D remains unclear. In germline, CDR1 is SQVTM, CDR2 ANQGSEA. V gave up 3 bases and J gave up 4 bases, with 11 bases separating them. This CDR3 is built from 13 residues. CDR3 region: CSVDFTRPDTQYF. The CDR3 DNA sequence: TGCAGCGTTGATTTTACAAGGCCAGATACGCAGTATTTT.

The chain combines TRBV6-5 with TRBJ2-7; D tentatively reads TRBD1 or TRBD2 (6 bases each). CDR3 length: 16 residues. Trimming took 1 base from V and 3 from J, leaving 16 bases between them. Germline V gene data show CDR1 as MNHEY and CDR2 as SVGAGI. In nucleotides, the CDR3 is TGTGCCAGCAGTTACTTTTTAACAGGGAGGATCTACGAGCAGTACTTC. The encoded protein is CASSYFLTGRIYEQYF.